Listed below are T cell receptor beta chains from one sample, sequenced in a study of blood T cell repertoires in COVID-19. Only in-frame clones appear in the TCRdb table, and some are missing; sequencing was by immunoSEQ multiplex PCR. The sample holds 280,000 or so clones; around nine tenths are singletons and the top ten take roughly 2.8%. Sequenced input: PBMCs or T cells enriched from blood (not recorded which). These TCRs come from a woman aged 45 to 65 who had been exposed to COVID-19. Each CDR3 is given with its conserved first and last residue. D genes are given only for firm matches. Clone size is given for some rows only: seen once, a few or many times, or a class if the clone is expanded.

clone size,V gene,J gene,D gene,CDR3 protein,CDR3 DNA
NA,TRBV10-1,TRBJ2-2,TRBD2,CASSEKASGGRNTGELFF,TGCGCCAGCAGTGAGAAGGCTAGCGGGGGCCGGAACACCGGGGAGCTGTTTTTT
NA,TRBV5-1,TRBJ2-5,TRBD1,CASSVGQAQETQYF,TGCGCCAGCAGCGTAGGACAGGCCCAGGAGACCCAGTACTTC
NA,TRBV6-5,TRBJ2-7,TRBD1,CASSMGQAVGEQYF,TGTGCCAGCAGCATGGGACAGGCAGTTGGCGAGCAGTACTTC
NA,TRBV6-5,TRBJ2-1,NA,CASRHQTYNEQFF,TGTGCCAGCAGACACCAGACCTACAATGAGCAGTTCTTC
NA,TRBV28,TRBJ1-2,NA,CASSLPVQLDTGRGYTF,TGTGCCAGCAGTTTACCCGTGCAGCTCGATACGGGTCGTGGCTACACCTTC
NA,TRBV5-1,TRBJ1-6,NA,CASSLGGSPLHF,TGCGCCAGCAGTTTAGGGGGTTCACCCCTCCACTTT
few,TRBV5-6,TRBJ2-3,NA,CASSRRLVTDTQYF,TGTGCCAGCAGCAGACGACTAGTCACAGATACGCAGTATTTT
NA,TRBV7-2,TRBJ2-3,TRBD2,CASSSLAGGRGADTQYF,TGTGCCAGCAGCTCACTAGCGGGGGGTAGGGGGGCAGATACGCAGTATTTT
NA,TRBV7-8,TRBJ1-1,TRBD1,CASSLPLWDSLAEAFF,TGTGCCAGCAGCTTACCCCTTTGGGACAGTTTAGCTGAAGCTTTCTTT
NA,TRBV10-3,TRBJ1-5,NA,CAISDRNQPQHF,TGTGCCATCAGTGACAGAAATCAGCCCCAGCATTTT
once,TRBV19,TRBJ2-1,TRBD2,CASSIRLAANNEQFF,TGTGCCAGTAGTATCAGGCTAGCGGCTAACAATGAGCAGTTCTTC
NA,TRBV5-1,TRBJ1-1,NA,CASSFRGLNTEAFF,TGCGCCAGCAGCTTTCGGGGTCTGAACACTGAAGCTTTCTTT
NA,TRBV19,TRBJ2-2,NA,CASTTGTNTGELFF,TGTGCCAGTACAACAGGGACGAACACCGGGGAGCTGTTTTTT
NA,TRBV29-1,TRBJ2-1,TRBD1,CSAPTPSGTGAYNEQFF,TGCAGCGCCCCCACACCCTCCGGGACAGGGGCTTACAATGAGCAGTTCTTC
once,TRBV6-5,TRBJ2-3,TRBD2,CASRGLTGGVNTQYF,TGTGCCAGCAGGGGCCTGACGGGGGGAGTTAATACGCAGTATTTT